This TCR beta chain was found in a study of OX40 agonist ivuxolimab in advanced cancers. In the study overall: Three partial responders included one hepatocellular carcinoma patient and two cutaneous melanoma patients. Study-wide points: Dosing at 0.1 to 3.0 mg/kg was accompanied by clonal expansion of CD4+ and CD8+ blood T cells by week 6.

Profiling relied on immunoSEQ multiplex PCR, and the TCRdb table lists in-frame clones only, not all of them. This sample has under 95,000 clones, with approximately 85% found just once. The CDR3 is 13 amino acids. Germline lookup yields CDR1 KGHSH and CDR2 LQKENI. Trimming took 6 bases from V and 3 from J; bases not matched to a gene: 0. With regard to this clone: The target antigen is unknown.

This sequence joins TRBV18 and TRBJ2-7, with 12 bases identical to TRBD2. This material consisted of CD4+ or CD8+ T cells sorted from blood, taken in a trial of the OX40 agonist ivuxolimab. The source of this sequence is an adult with an advanced solid tumor such as melanoma, head and neck, liver or kidney cancer. CDR3 sequence reads: CASSTSGGYEQYF. CDR3 sequence (DNA): TGTGCCAGCTCGACTAGCGGGGGCTACGAGCAGTACTTC.